This T cell receptor (beta chain) was recorded in a study of PD-1 blockade in classical Hodgkin lymphoma (TCRdb year 2020). About the full investigation: Nivolumab dosing was 3 mg/kg intravenously every 2 weeks, continuing until either disease progression or unacceptable toxicity. The study used CyTOF and TCR beta sequencing to define a peripheral blood immune signature of response to PD-1 blockade in classical Hodgkin lymphoma. Paper-wide results and their limitations: The study was limited to a single clinical trial cohort, and causes of repertoire differences, possibly disease activity or prior therapy, remained undefined. Baseline TCR diversity was reported to be lower in newly diagnosed patients than in healthy donors and to be lower still in relapsed/refractory patients. Trial patients achieving complete response had baseline diversity similar to newly diagnosed patients, whereas partial responders and progressors had significantly lower diversity. CD4+ but not CD8+ TCR diversity rose significantly by C4D1 (p=0.0027 vs p=0.16), most apparent in complete responders (p=0.02). Lower diversity was observed in patients in whom nivolumab was started less than 1 year after ASCT, and these patients were excluded from later analyses so that confounding by immune reconstitution would be avoided.

The Qiagen DNeasy kit was used to extract genomic DNA both from unsorted PBMCs and from the negatively selected CD4+ and CD8+ fractions. Using primers that anneal to V and J segments, immunoSEQ multiplex PCR amplified the TCR beta CDR3 regions. A synthetic immune receptor repertoire was used to minimize amplification bias, and any remaining bias was removed computationally after sequencing. The published analysis was carried out like this. Repertoire diversity was quantified as the Shannon entropy index using custom Python scripts. Unsorted, CD4+ and CD8+ repertoires were analyzed separately, except for combined analyses in which CD4+ and CD8+ sequences were merged in silico. A clone counted as expanded when the clone's frequency after treatment rose at least 2-fold relative to C1D1, and clones undetected at baseline were given a pseudocount of 0.5. Clones with 0 or 1 copy at C1D1 were defined as singleton clones, while clones with 2 or more copies were defined as non-singleton clones. Clones expanded in unsorted samples were assigned a CD4+, CD8+ or unknown annotation through matching of protein sequences in sorted samples from the same patient. Diversity changes from C1D1 to C4D1 were tested in paired samples using Wilcoxon tests. In TCRdb, the immuneACCESS table is reduced to in-frame sequences with V and J assigned. These tables do not hold every clone; where another copy was compared, an unresolved V gene accounts for under half, and the others remain unexplained. V, J and clone size reflect that table, while D and trimming were determined from the DNA. A total of tens of thousands of clones appear in this sample, roughly 73% of them only once. The ten largest clones add up to just under 9.5% of the sample.

V is cut by 0 bases and J by 2 bases, and the space between the germline ends is 0 bases. CDR1 and CDR2, looked up from the germline V gene (reference sequence), are SGHNT and YYREEE. Inclusive of the bounding cysteine and phenylalanine, the CDR3 is 12 residues long. Only CDR3 DNA is held: 36 bases, read in frame from base 1. This clone occurred many times. The antigen this receptor binds is unknown. Base qualities are not recorded, but no much larger clone differs from it by a single base. The sample's time point label, in plain terms: cycle 4 day 1 (C4D1), after 5 to 7 weeks of nivolumab. All trial patients had relapsed after autologous stem cell transplantation, with cohorts A, B and C differing in prior brentuximab vedotin exposure. The trial cohort comprised a few dozen patients with relapsed/refractory classical Hodgkin lymphoma whose best overall responses were complete response, partial response or progressive disease. Trial patients were treated with single-agent nivolumab in the multi-cohort phase II CheckMate 205 trial. An independent review committee assessed best overall response using the 2007 International Working Group response criteria. Trial PBMCs were collected immediately before nivolumab initiation (C1D1) and during therapy at cycle 2 day 1 and cycle 4 day 1. Peripheral blood was collected in 8 mL Vacutainer Cell Preparation Tubes, from which PBMCs were isolated by centrifugation and then cryopreserved.

The material was peripheral blood mononuclear cells (PBMCs), obtained before the fourth cycle of nivolumab. This TCR was recovered from a human donor with classical Hodgkin lymphoma. Recombination linked TRBV5-4 to TRBJ1-3; no D gene call is confident. The sequence in DNA is TGTGCCAGCAGCTTGGCTGGAAACACCATATATTTT. Its translation reads: CASSLAGNTIYF.